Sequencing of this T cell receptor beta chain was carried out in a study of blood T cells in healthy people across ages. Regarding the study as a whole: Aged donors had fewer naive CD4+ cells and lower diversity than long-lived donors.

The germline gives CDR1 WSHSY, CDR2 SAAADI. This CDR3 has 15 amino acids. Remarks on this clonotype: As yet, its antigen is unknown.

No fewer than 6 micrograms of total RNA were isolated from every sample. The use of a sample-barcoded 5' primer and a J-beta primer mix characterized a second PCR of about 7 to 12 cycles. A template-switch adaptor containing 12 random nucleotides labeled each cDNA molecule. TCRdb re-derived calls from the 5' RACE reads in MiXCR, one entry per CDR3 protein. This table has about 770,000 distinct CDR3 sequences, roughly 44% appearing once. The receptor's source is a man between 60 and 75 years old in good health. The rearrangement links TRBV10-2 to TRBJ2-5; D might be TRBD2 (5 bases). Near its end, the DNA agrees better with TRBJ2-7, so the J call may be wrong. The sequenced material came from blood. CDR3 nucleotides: TGCGCCAGCAGTGAGTATAATCGGGGTCGCTACGAGCAGTACTTC. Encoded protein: CASSEYNRGRYEQYF.